This is a list of T cell receptor beta chains from one sample in a study of beta chain features in type 1 diabetes. Repertoires were generated with immunoSEQ multiplex PCR, while TCRdb's copy carries only in-frame clones and drops some. The sample lists about half a million clones, about 10% seen once, with around 0.05% in the top ten. The source material was naive CD4+ T cells from blood. These receptors all come from a woman aged 18-35 years in good health. The CDR3 runs from the conserved cysteine through the conserved F or W. The D gene is left open where the match is weak. Size is omitted from some rows. Given values are once, few, many or a class for expanded clones.

j_call,d_call,v_call,clone_size,cdr3_aa,cdr3_nt
TRBJ2-5,-,TRBV7-9,-,CASSLGDWYQETQYF,TGTGCCAGCAGCTTAGGGGACTGGTACCAAGAGACCCAGTACTTC
TRBJ2-1,TRBD2,TRBV5-1,few,CASSLSVAGNEQFF,TGCGCCAGCAGCTTGTCAGTAGCGGGGAATGAGCAGTTCTTC
TRBJ2-4,TRBD2,TRBV2,-,CASSAASGVPNF,TGTGCCAGCAGTGCCGCTAGCGGGGTGCCTAACTTC
TRBJ2-3,-,TRBV9,-,CASSVTIVSTDTQYF,TGTGCCAGCAGCGTAACGATAGTGAGCACAGATACGCAGTATTTT
TRBJ2-5,TRBD1,TRBV9,few,CASSVTGAGTQYF,TGTGCCAGCAGCGTGACAGGGGCGGGGACCCAGTACTTC
TRBJ2-1,TRBD1,TRBV6-5,-,CASRDRGSSYNEQFF,TGTGCCAGCAGGGACAGGGGGAGCTCCTACAATGAGCAGTTCTTC
TRBJ2-3,-,TRBV19,-,CASKGASADTQYF,TGTGCCAGTAAGGGCGCGTCCGCAGATACGCAGTATTTT
TRBJ2-3,-,TRBV15,few,CATSRDKTDTQYF,TGTGCCACCAGCAGAGATAAGACAGATACGCAGTATTTT
TRBJ2-3,-,TRBV11-2,-,CASSLNRARTDTQYF,TGTGCCAGCAGCTTAAACAGGGCCAGGACAGATACGCAGTATTTT
TRBJ2-1,-,TRBV7-2,few,CASSLGPGTWFF,TGTGCCAGCAGCTTAGGGCCGGGGACGTGGTTCTTC
TRBJ1-3,-,TRBV9,-,CASSGVKRSSGNTIYF,TGTGCCAGCAGCGGAGTAAAGAGGAGCTCTGGAAACACCATATATTTT
TRBJ1-5,-,TRBV6-1,-,CASSGALPLGRNQPQHF,TGTGCCAGCAGTGGAGCTCTGCCGTTGGGTCGCAATCAGCCCCAGCATTTT
TRBJ2-2,TRBD2,TRBV30,few,CAWRGSGTWSAGELFF,TGTGCCTGGAGGGGAAGCGGGACTTGGTCGGCCGGGGAGCTGTTTTTT
TRBJ1-2,-,TRBV25-1,-,CASSAGQSKIYGYTF,TGTGCCAGCAGTGCAGGACAAAGTAAAATCTATGGCTACACCTTC
TRBJ2-5,TRBD2,TRBV27,few,CASSSGGYGETQYF,TGTGCCAGCAGTAGCGGGGGTTATGGAGAGACCCAGTACTTC
TRBJ2-3,TRBD1,TRBV15,-,CATSRGTGVLPDTQYF,TGTGCCACCAGCAGAGGTACAGGGGTCCTCCCAGATACGCAGTATTTT
TRBJ2-1,TRBD1,TRBV7-2,-,CASSYTGTGRGNEQFF,TGTGCCAGCAGCTATACTGGGACAGGTAGGGGTAATGAGCAGTTCTTC
TRBJ2-1,TRBD2,TRBV2,few,CASSGGGASGEQFF,TGTGCCAGCAGTGGCGGGGGGGCCTCCGGTGAGCAGTTCTTC
TRBJ2-3,-,TRBV9,few,CASSVIFTSTDTQYF,TGTGCCAGCAGCGTTATCTTCACCAGCACAGATACGCAGTATTTT
TRBJ2-3,-,TRBV7-9,-,CASSQVTDTQYF,TGTGCCAGCAGCCAGGTCACAGATACGCAGTATTTT
TRBJ2-6,-,TRBV7-2,-,CASSFTPSGANVLTF,TGTGCCAGCAGCTTTACCCCCTCTGGGGCCAACGTCCTGACTTTC
TRBJ1-2,-,TRBV7-2,-,CAGGLKPNYGYTF,TGTGCCGGGGGGCTGAAACCTAACTATGGCTACACCTTC
TRBJ1-2,-,TRBV7-2,few,CASSPRWVGHSGYTF,TGTGCCAGCAGCCCACGCTGGGTTGGGCATTCTGGCTACACCTTC
TRBJ1-1,-,TRBV4-3,few,CASSRQRGTEAFF,TGCGCCAGCAGTCGACAGAGAGGCACTGAAGCTTTCTTT
TRBJ2-5,TRBD1,TRBV14,few,CASSPLLGQGALRAQYF,TGTGCCAGCAGCCCGCTACTGGGACAGGGGGCGCTTAGGGCGCAGTACTTC
TRBJ2-1,-,TRBV20-1,-,CSGERTNEQFF,TGCAGTGGGGAAAGAACGAATGAGCAGTTCTTC
TRBJ1-4,-,TRBV27,-,CASQGPTNEKLFF,TGTGCCAGCCAGGGGCCCACTAATGAAAAACTGTTTTTT
TRBJ2-1,-,TRBV7-2,-,CASSATGTSNEQFF,TGTGCCAGCAGCGCCACCGGGACCAGCAATGAGCAGTTCTTC
TRBJ2-1,-,TRBV30,many,CAWSVLREQFF,TGTGCCTGGAGTGTATTACGTGAGCAGTTCTTC
TRBJ2-7,TRBD2,TRBV18,-,CASSAGLAGAEQYF,TGTGCCAGCTCAGCCGGACTAGCGGGAGCCGAGCAGTACTTC
TRBJ1-2,-,TRBV6-5,-,CASSYRGAGGYGYTF,TGTGCCAGCAGTTACCGCGGAGCAGGAGGCTATGGCTACACCTTC
TRBJ2-3,-,TRBV25-1,few,CASSDAAGNLDTQYF,TGTGCCAGCAGTGACGCCGCGGGAAATTTAGATACGCAGTATTTT
TRBJ2-1,-,TRBV4-3,few,CASSLQLLNEQFF,TGCGCCAGCAGCCTACAACTACTCAATGAGCAGTTCTTC
TRBJ2-2,TRBD1,TRBV6-5,few,CASRTGRELFF,TGTGCCAGCAGGACAGGGAGGGAGCTGTTTTTT
TRBJ1-4,-,TRBV6-1,few,CASSDLRQAVNEKLFF,TGTGCCAGCAGTGATCTGCGACAGGCAGTTAATGAAAAACTGTTTTTT
TRBJ2-1,TRBD1,TRBV5-1,few,CASSLRQGANEQFF,TGCGCCAGCAGCTTGAGGCAGGGGGCCAATGAGCAGTTCTTC
TRBJ2-1,-,TRBV7-9,-,CASSLGGEQFF,TGTGCCAGCAGCCTCGGAGGGGAGCAGTTCTTC
TRBJ2-5,-,TRBV9,-,CASSVGGESETQYF,TGTGCCAGCAGCGTAGGAGGAGAGTCGGAGACCCAGTACTTC
TRBJ2-1,TRBD2,TRBV4-1,few,CASSQDFTGTSGKEQFF,TGCGCCAGCAGCCAAGATTTTACCGGGACTAGCGGAAAGGAGCAGTTCTTC
TRBJ2-5,-,TRBV29-1,many,CSVVKVETQYF,TGCAGCGTTGTTAAAGTGGAGACCCAGTACTTC
TRBJ1-2,-,TRBV20-1,-,CSASVTGYTF,TGCAGTGCTAGCGTCACTGGCTACACCTTC
TRBJ2-5,-,TRBV19,few,CASSIPTQGETQYF,TGTGCCAGTAGTATCCCTACCCAAGGAGAGACCCAGTACTTC
TRBJ2-2,-,TRBV7-2,-,CASLRGHTGELFF,TGTGCCAGCCTCAGGGGTCACACCGGGGAGCTGTTTTTT
TRBJ2-5,TRBD1,TRBV7-2,-,CASSPDRGLVWETQYF,TGTGCCAGCAGCCCGGACAGGGGGCTCGTGTGGGAGACCCAGTACTTC
TRBJ2-7,-,TRBV5-1,-,CASSFDGYEQYF,TGCGCCAGCAGCTTTGACGGATACGAGCAGTACTTC
TRBJ2-4,-,TRBV11-1,few,CASSRTGQLAKNIQYF,TGTGCCAGCAGCCGCACCGGACAACTAGCCAAAAACATTCAGTACTTC
TRBJ2-5,-,TRBV11-3,-,CASSGTFLAERGETQYF,TGTGCCAGCAGCGGCACCTTCTTAGCGGAGAGGGGTGAGACCCAGTACTTC
TRBJ2-5,-,TRBV4-2,few,CASSHLNSEQETQYF,TGTGCCAGCAGCCACCTAAACAGCGAACAAGAGACCCAGTACTTC
TRBJ2-4,-,TRBV7-9,few,CASSSRVSKNIQYF,TGTGCCAGCAGCTCCAGGGTTTCCAAAAACATTCAGTACTTC
TRBJ2-1,-,TRBV7-6,few,CASSLAPGSSYNEQFF,TGTGCCAGCAGCTTAGCTCCTGGGAGCTCCTACAATGAGCAGTTCTTC